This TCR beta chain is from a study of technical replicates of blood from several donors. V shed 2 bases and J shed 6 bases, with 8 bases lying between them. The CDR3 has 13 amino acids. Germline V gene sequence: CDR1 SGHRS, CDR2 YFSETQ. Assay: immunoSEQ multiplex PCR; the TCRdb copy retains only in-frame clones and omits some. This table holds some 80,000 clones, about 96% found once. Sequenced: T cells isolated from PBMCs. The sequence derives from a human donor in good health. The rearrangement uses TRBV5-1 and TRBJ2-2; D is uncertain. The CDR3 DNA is TGCGCCAGCAGCTTTCGGAGCTCCGGGGAGCTGTTTTTT. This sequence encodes CASSFRSSGELFF.